The clone carrying this TCR beta chain was detected many times. The evidence that diagnosis relied on was clinical symptoms, serum thyroxine, TRAb, thyroid ultrasound and orbital computed tomography. The entry originates in a study of Graves' ophthalmopathy and Graves' hyperthyroidism. The TCR beta CDR3 regions underwent amplification from RNA transcripts. In the first round, RT-PCR was carried out with HTBI primers, and a multiplex PCR formed the second round. Using its own MiXCR run on the multiplex PCR reads, TCRdb lists one record per CDR3 protein. The sample has roughly 400,000 distinct CDR3 sequences, about a sixth seen once. The sequenced sample was peripheral blood. The receptor's source is a woman aged 18-35 years with Graves' ophthalmopathy.

Written as DNA, the CDR3 is TGTGCCAGCAGTTTAAAAGGGACAGCTGCTACTAAGCAGTACTTC. Translated, it gives CASSLKGTAATKQYF. This rearrangement joins TRBV28 to TRBJ2-7, with 7 nucleotides matching TRBD1. Unmatched junction bases numbered 12, after V lost 2 bases and J lost 8 bases. The CDR3 consists of 15 residues. The V gene's germline CDR1 is MDHEN and CDR2 SYDVKM.